This TCR beta chain was profiled in a study of T cells after yellow fever vaccination. General observations from the study: Detected again after the booster were most primary-vaccination clones, at about 96% CD4 and 70% to 90% CD8.

This clonotype was seen many times. The antigen remains undetermined. Germline V gene data show CDR1 as MDHEN and CDR2 as SYDVKM. The V end lost 2 bases, the J end lost 0 bases, and 6 bases lay between the germline ends. This CDR3 is 14 amino acids long. Each CDR3 protein is one row after TCRdb ran MiXCR on the 5' RACE reads. The table includes 300,000 or so distinct CDR3 sequences, 7% to 9% detected once. The chain carries TRBV28 and TRBJ2-3; D gene uncertain. This TCR derives from a man between 18 and 35 years old who received the YFV17D yellow fever vaccine. Here the sequenced sample was PBMCs, taken roughly 47 days after the first yellow fever vaccination. The CDR3 DNA sequence: TGTGCCAGCAGTTTAAAGCTGAGCACAGATACGCAGTATTTT. It is translated as CASSLKLSTDTQYF.